This T cell receptor (beta chain) was recovered during a study of blood T cells in healthy people across ages (dated by TCRdb to about 2015). Background on the whole study: In model experiments, template switching captured about one uniquely barcoded TCR beta cDNA molecule for every two T cells. To track age-related changes in TCR beta repertoire diversity, the study relied on deep sequencing normalized with unique cDNA molecular identifiers. Four age groups were formed from the donors: young (average about 17 years), middle-aged (more than 35), aged (approximately 60) and long-lived (roughly 81). Donors of different ages were randomly distributed across sequencing lanes to avoid experimental bias. For two donors (one aged 18 to 30 and one aged 80 or older), the study analyzed two additional independent replicas of 1 million unique cDNA reads from the same blood draw. Overall study results and their limits: Because profiling used bulk unsorted PBMCs, naive and antigen-experienced compartments could not be compared conclusively. Total diversity estimates from one million sequenced T cells were considered lower bounds and underestimates. Compared with the aged group, more naive CD4+ T cells, fewer expanded clones and increased TCR diversity were shown by the long-lived group, suggesting age selection. Observed TCR beta diversity correlated strongly with the percentage of naive T cells measured by flow cytometry. Because donor CMV infection status was unknown, age-related changes in expanded clonotypes were potentially confounded. Observed TCR beta diversity per million T cells fell roughly linearly with age, and a significant reduction was already apparent by age around 44.

Library creation used 5' RACE. These reads were obtained on an Illumina HiSeq 2500. A second PCR of about 6 to 11 cycles was performed with a sample-barcoded 5' primer and a J-beta primer mix. A template-switch 5' adaptor carrying 12 random nucleotides introduced a unique molecular identifier onto each TCR beta cDNA molecule. At least 2.5 million CDR3-containing paired-end reads were obtained from each sample. First-strand cDNA was synthesized from all RNA with the Mint cDNA synthesis kit, primed by a TRBC-specific oligonucleotide. All cDNA was treated with uracil-DNA glycosylase and then went through a first 18-cycle PCR with the universal primers M1SS and BC2_uni_R. The original pipeline was this. Each sample was normalized by randomly selecting 1 million high-quality reads, each carrying a distinct molecular identifier. Reads with shared molecular identifiers were discarded instead of being binned into consensus sequences. CDR3 identification, clonotype clustering and error correction used MiTCR with a Q25 quality threshold and the strictest error-elimination algorithm. A nonparametric unseen species model with Euler transformation was used to estimate lower-bound total TCR beta diversity. TCRdb cleaned the public reads at Q25 with fastp, built clones with MiXCR and kept in-frame beta chains. When rows share a CDR3 protein, they turn into one entry using the most common DNA and genes. TCRdb's processing, not the authors' own work, is the source of the V and J calls. The sample table contains some 690,000 distinct CDR3 sequences; only one count was recorded for about a fifth of them. Roughly a fifth of the sample comes from the top ten.

As for this clonotype: Its antigen specificity is not known. No much larger clone is present one base from it, and per-base qualities are unavailable.

A distance of 12 bases separates the germline ends of V and J, which lose 4 bases and 5 bases respectively. The CDR3 numbers 13 residues from cysteine through phenylalanine. This entry keeps only the CDR3 DNA: 39 bases, framed from base 1. According to the germline V gene, CDR1 reads SGHRS and CDR2 reads YFSETQ. The roughly 39 donors, aged 6 to 90 years, were systemically healthy Caucasian individuals from Russia. Each donor gave about 11 milliliters of peripheral blood, drawn into EDTA-treated Vacutainer tubes. PBMCs were isolated by Ficoll-Paque density-gradient centrifugation, with at least 7 million obtained per sample. Total RNA was extracted from PBMCs with Trizol reagent, with at least 5.5 micrograms obtained per sample. For every donor, an aliquot of PBMCs went through flow cytometry to measure the percentages of naive CD45RAhigh/CD27high T cells.

Sample: blood. The receptor was derived from a man aged 65 to 79 in good health. The rearranged chain carries TRBV5-1 and TRBJ2-5; TRBD1 is a possible D gene, resting on 5 matching bases. At the DNA level, the sequence is TGCGCCAGCAGCGAAGGGGTTTTGGAGACCCAGTACTTC. Protein translation: CASSEGVLETQYF.